The 10 T cell receptor beta chains presented below share a single source sample, sequenced in a study of CD8+CD57+ T cells in acquired aplastic anemia. Individuals selected for sequencing had exhibited CD8+CD57+ cell expansion on flow cytometry. Genomic DNA provided the template from which TCR beta VDJ and CDR3 profiles were obtained. TCRdb redid the calling of the reads with MiXCR, one entry per CDR3 protein. The sample carries hundreds of thousands of distinct CDR3 sequences, approximately 86% recorded once. The specimen sequenced was sorted CD4+, CD8+, or CD8+CD57+ T cells (not recorded which) from PBMCs. The receptors come from a human donor with aplastic anemia.

This clonotype was recorded many times. This chain joins TRBV6-5 and TRBJ2-3; D assignment may be TRBD1 or TRBD2 (5 bases each). Trimming removed 2 bases from V and 1 base from J, with 13 bases in between. The CDR3 has 16 residues. Looked up from germline, CDR1 is MNHEY and CDR2 is SVGAGI. The CDR3 sequence: CASSYTDSRGTDTQYF. The DNA of the CDR3 is TGTGCCAGCAGTTACACGGACTCCAGGGGCACAGATACGCAGTATTTT.

The genes are TRBV2 and TRBJ2-3; D ambiguous. Trimming cost V 4 bases and J 6 bases, with 5 bases left between them. The germline gives CDR1 SNHLY, CDR2 FYNNEI. The CDR3 sequence is 11 residues long. The CDR3 coding sequence is TGTGCCAGCAGTGTGACGGATACGCAGTATTTT. Protein sequence: CASSVTDTQYF.

Points on this clonotype: No conserved phenylalanine or tryptophan is present at the end of the CDR3, so a read error is the likely explanation. The DNA is omitted, as the CDR3 cannot be located on it reliably, and the CDR3 follows TCRdb's listing. V and J are TRBV2 and TRBJ2-5; TRBD2 is the table's D call, not checked against the DNA. Germline V gene data show CDR1 as SNHLY and CDR2 as FYNNEI. Both ends counted, the CDR3 spans 14 residues. The CDR3 spells CATSRSSGGVFQDL.

V and J are TRBV7-3 and TRBJ2-1, with no clear D. Trimming cost V 4 bases and J 14 bases, with 6 bases left between them. CDR3 length equals 9 residues. Germline loops: CDR1 SGHTA, CDR2 FQGTGA. This CDR3 is CASSCLEFF. Here the CDR3 DNA reads TGTGCCAGCAGCTGCCTGGAGTTCTTC.

This chain connects TRBV12-5 to TRBJ2-5, with TRBD2 identical over 7 bases. The CDR3 extends over 15 amino acids. V trimming: 6 bases; J trimming: 6 bases; junction bases outside the gene matches: 13. Germline V gene lookup returns CDR1 LGHNT and CDR2 FRNRAP. CDR3 nucleotides: TGTGCTAGTGGAGGAGCGCCCCTAGCGGCTAAGACCCAGTACTTC. It encodes CASGGAPLAAKTQYF.

The genes are TRBV5-5 and TRBJ2-5; possible D gene TRBD2, 6 bases. Germline V gives CDR1 SGHKS, CDR2 YYEKEE (reference sequence). Trimming removed 1 base from V and 4 bases from J, with 14 bases in between. The CDR3 consists of 15 residues. The CDR3 sequence is CASSLWTTWGETQYF. CDR3 DNA: TGTGCCAGCAGCTTGTGGACTACTTGGGGAGAGACCCAGTACTTC. Using reference TRBV5-5 and TRBJ2-5 for the parts outside the CDR3, the full variable domain is DAGVTQSPTHLIKTRGQQVTLRCSPISGHKSVSWYQQVLGQGPQFIFQYYEKEERGRGNFPDRFSARQFPNYSSELNVNALLLGDSALYLCASSLWTTWGETQYFGPGTRLLVL.

A few counts support this clonotype. The chain carries TRBV15 and TRBJ2-1; D not certain. Trimming removed 0 bases at V and 14 bases at J, with 11 bases between. The germline V gene has CDR1 LNHNV and CDR2 YYDKDF (reference sequence). This CDR3 spans 12 amino acids. CDR3 protein: CATSREAQREFF. For the CDR3, the DNA is TGTGCCACCAGCAGAGAAGCACAGCGAGAGTTCTTC.

This chain connects TRBV7-8 to TRBJ1-2, with unresolved D. Trimming cost V 4 bases and J 11 bases, with 26 bases left between them. The CDR3 is made up of 16 amino acids. Germline CDR1 and CDR2: SGHVS and FQNEAQ. The DNA for the CDR3 is TGTGCCAGCAGCTCCCCCCGGCACGGGCTCGTATATGAGTACACCTTC. It codes for CASSSPRHGLVYEYTF.

For the CDR3, the DNA is TGTGCCAGCAGTGCCCACGGCAGCTCCTACAATGAGCAGTTCTTC. Translation gives CASSAHGSSYNEQFF. The chain combines TRBV12-3 or TRBV12-4 with TRBJ2-1, with no clear D. The CDR3 contains 15 residues. V was trimmed by 5 bases and J by 0 bases, leaving 11 bases between them.

Details on this clonotype: One end of the junction fails to match germline, which may point to a read error. V and J are TRBV7-2 and TRBJ2-3; D tentatively reads TRBD1 or TRBD2 (6 bases each). The germline V gene has CDR1 SGHTA and CDR2 FQGNSA. The length of the CDR3 is 14 residues. The CDR3: CASSVFSGDRNQEF. The DNA of the CDR3 is TGTGCCAGCAGTGTCTTTAGCGGAGACAGGAACCAAGAGTTT.